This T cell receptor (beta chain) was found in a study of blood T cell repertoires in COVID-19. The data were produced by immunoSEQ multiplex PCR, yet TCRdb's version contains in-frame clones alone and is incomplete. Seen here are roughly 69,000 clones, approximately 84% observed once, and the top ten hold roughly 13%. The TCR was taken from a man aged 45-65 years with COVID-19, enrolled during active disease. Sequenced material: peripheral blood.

The CDR3 DNA is TGTGCCAGCAAATTTCGGACAGGGTACACCGGGGAGCTGTTTTTT. The encoded protein is CASKFRTGYTGELFF. V usage is TRBV27 and J usage is TRBJ2-2; 8 nucleotides line up with TRBD1. This CDR3 region has 15 residues. Germline CDR1 MNHEY, CDR2 SMNVEV (reference sequence). The trim removed 7 bases at V and 3 bases at J, leaving 7 bases unmatched.